Each of the 30 T cell receptor beta chains below was sequenced from the same sample in a study of cytomegalovirus exposure and HLA in healthy donors. PCR involved 60 Vbeta and 13 Jbeta primers. The method was immunoSEQ multiplex PCR; TCRdb's version includes in-frame clones alone and lacks a portion of them. The sample yields around 70,000 clones, more than 80% seen once. The sequencing input was PBMCs. The receptors were sampled from a woman aged 25 to 39 in good health and CMV-seronegative.

The J gene is TRBJ2-3, the V gene TRBV6-1, with 7 nucleotides matching TRBD2. CDR3 length: 15 amino acids. Germline trimming cut 6 bases from V and 4 bases from J; bases unmatched to any gene: 10. The germline CDR1 and CDR2 sequences are MNHNS and SASEGT. In DNA form, the CDR3 reads TGTGCCAGCAGGAAAATGGCGGGAGAGCCAGATACGCAGTATTTT. This gives the protein CASRKMAGEPDTQYF.

The J gene is TRBJ2-2, the V gene TRBV7-2, with 13 positions matching TRBD2. Per the germline V gene, CDR1 is SGHTA and CDR2 is FQGNSA. The CDR3 has 16 residues. The junction had 4 bases not matched to a gene; V was cut back by 4 bases and J by 5 bases. In nucleotides, the CDR3 is TGTGCCAGCAGCTCGACTAGCGGGAGGACGACCGGGGAGCTGTTTTTT. Its translation is CASSSTSGRTTGELFF.

The chain recombines TRBV28 with TRBJ1-2; D is possibly TRBD1 (5 bases). Trimming left V 6 bases short and J 4 bases short, with 15 bases between. The CDR3 totals 14 residues. Germline CDR1 reads MDHEN; CDR2 reads SYDVKM. The CDR3 DNA is TGTGCCAGCAGCGCTGGGGGGGGATTCTATGGCTACACCTTC. This sequence encodes CASSAGGGFYGYTF.

The genes are TRBV28 and TRBJ1-1, with a possible D match to TRBD1 (5 bases). Deletions cut 5 bases from V and 2 bases from J, with 15 bases between. Germline CDR1 and CDR2: MDHEN and SYDVKM. The length of the CDR3 is 15 residues. The CDR3 coding sequence is TGTGCCAGCAGTCCCTCGACAGCCGTTAACACTGAAGCTTTCTTT. As protein: CASSPSTAVNTEAFF.

The chain couples TRBV4-3 to TRBJ2-3, with 7 bases fitting TRBD2. CDR3 length: 17 residues. The germline CDR1 and CDR2 sequences are LGHNA and YSLEER. Losses at the gene ends were 0 bases for V and 3 bases for J; bases not matched to a gene: 9. The chain's CDR3 is CASSQDTSGEGTDTQYF. DNA for the CDR3: TGCGCCAGCAGCCAAGATACCAGCGGGGAGGGGACAGATACGCAGTATTTT.

The gene calls are TRBV19 and TRBJ1-5; possibly TRBD1 for D (6 bases). Germline V gene sequence: CDR1 LNHDA, CDR2 SQIVND (reference sequence). The CDR3 totals 14 residues. The V end lost 3 bases, the J end lost 4 bases, and 10 bases lay between the germline ends. CDR3 amino acids: CASSMGGPNQPQHF. The CDR3 DNA sequence: TGTGCCAGTAGTATGGGGGGGCCTAATCAGCCCCAGCATTTT.

This clone occurred once. This chain joins TRBV29-1 and TRBJ1-4, with D possibly being TRBD1 (5 bases). In germline, CDR1 is SQVTM, CDR2 ANQGSEA. With 3 bases removed from V and 6 bases from J, the gap between germline ends came to 11 bases. CDR3 size: 13 residues. The CDR3 reads CSVDRGEDEKLFF. As DNA, the CDR3 is TGCAGCGTTGATCGGGGGGAGGATGAAAAACTGTTTTTT.

This chain uses TRBV19 with TRBJ2-5; 8 positions match TRBD1. CDR3 length: 14 amino acids. From germline, CDR1 is LNHDA and CDR2 SQIVND (reference sequence). V trimming: 7 bases; J trimming: 5 bases; junction bases outside the gene matches: 9. The DNA for the CDR3 is TGTGCCAGTATGAGGACAGGGACGGGGGAGACCCAGTACTTC. Its protein product is CASMRTGTGETQYF.

This chain connects TRBV11-2 to TRBJ2-7; 11 nucleotides line up with TRBD2. This CDR3 comprises 15 residues. The germline V gene encodes CDR1 SGHAT and CDR2 FQNNGV. After removal of 5 bases from V and 2 bases from J, the junction contained 5 bases not matched to a gene. As DNA, the CDR3 is TGTGCCAGCAGCACCACTAGCGGGAGCCCCTACGAGCAGTACTTC. Translation gives CASSTTSGSPYEQYF.

V is TRBV28 and J is TRBJ1-2; 9 bases line up with TRBD1. The CDR3 is 14 amino acids. Trimming at V came to 5 bases and at J to 8 bases, leaving 9 bases not matched to a gene. The germline V gene encodes CDR1 MDHEN and CDR2 SYDVKM. The chain's CDR3 is CASSEPGQGGGYTF. The DNA of the CDR3 is TGTGCCAGCAGTGAACCGGGACAGGGAGGAGGCTACACCTTC.

This chain uses TRBV6-6 with TRBJ2-7; D not certain. CDR1 and CDR2 (germline): MNHNY, SVGAGI (reference sequence). V lost 4 bases and J lost 6, with 7 bases in between. The CDR3 contains 11 residues. This CDR3 reads CASSSPGEQYF. CDR3 sequence (DNA): TGTGCCAGCAGTTCGCCGGGCGAGCAGTACTTC.

The chain has TRBV19 and TRBJ2-1; 11 nucleotides line up with TRBD2. The germline gives CDR1 LNHDA, CDR2 SQIVND (reference sequence). This CDR3 spans 14 amino acids. V was clipped by 5 bases and J by 12 bases; unmatched bases: 9. The CDR3 sequence is CASSFSGRGVGQFF. The CDR3 bases are TGTGCCAGTAGTTTTAGCGGGAGGGGGGTGGGGCAGTTCTTC.

V usage is TRBV10-3 and J usage is TRBJ2-3; TRBD1 matches at 8 bases. Trimming removed 6 bases from V and 4 bases from J; junction bases left unmatched: 12. Germline-derived CDR1 and CDR2 are ENHRY and SYGVKD. The CDR3 extends over 16 amino acids. The CDR3 sequence is CAIRGPGQGSADTQYF. The CDR3 region has the DNA TGTGCCATCAGGGGACCCGGACAGGGTAGCGCAGATACGCAGTATTTT.

The rearrangement links TRBV6-5 to TRBJ2-5, with 7 bases aligning to TRBD2. The V and J ends lost 4 bases and 3 bases, in that order; junction bases with no gene match: 8. The CDR3 contains 15 residues. CDR1 is MNHEY, CDR2 SVGAGI, per germline. CDR3 bases: TGTGCCAGCAGTTGGGAGGGCAGCCGGAAAGAGACCCAGTACTTC. Amino acid sequence: CASSWEGSRKETQYF.

The rearrangement uses TRBV11-2 and TRBJ2-3; 9 bases are shared with TRBD2. V trimming: 2 bases; J trimming: 2 bases; junction bases outside the gene matches: 2. The CDR3 loop spans 15 amino acids. Germline V lookup: CDR1 SGHAT, CDR2 FQNNGV. The CDR3 is CASSLLAGTTDTQYF. DNA of the CDR3: TGTGCCAGCAGCTTACTAGCGGGGACCACAGATACGCAGTATTTT.

J is TRBJ2-2 and V is TRBV12-5; D unclear. CDR1 and CDR2 (germline): LGHNT, FRNRAP. CDR3 length equals 14 residues. V was clipped by 0 bases and J by 6 bases, with 8 bases between them. The chain's CDR3 is CASGLVTGAGELFF. The CDR3 DNA follows: TGTGCTAGTGGTTTGGTCACGGGTGCCGGGGAGCTGTTTTTT.

This clone came up a few times. The chain joins TRBV10-2 to TRBJ1-1; D perhaps matches TRBD1 (6 bases). Trimming pared 2 bases from V and 5 bases from J, leaving 12 bases between. From germline, CDR1 is WSHSY and CDR2 SAAADI. The CDR3 sequence is 14 residues long. The CDR3 nucleotides read TGCGCCAGCAGTGAGACAGGGCCAAATACTGAAGCTTTCTTT. This sequence encodes CASSETGPNTEAFF.

The chain combines TRBV7-3 with TRBJ1-2; the D is unclear. V was trimmed by 0 bases and J by 3 bases, leaving 5 bases between them. Germline loops: CDR1 SGHTA, CDR2 FQGTGA. The CDR3 spans 13 residues. CDR3 sequence (DNA): TGTGCCAGCAGCTTAACGGCGGACTATGGCTACACCTTC. Its translation: CASSLTADYGYTF.

The V and J genes are TRBV7-9 and TRBJ2-3, with TRBD2 as a possible D gene (6 bases). V was shortened by 2 bases and J by 0 bases, with 12 bases between the two germline ends. The CDR3 loop spans 16 amino acids. Germline CDR1 is SEHNR and CDR2 is FQNEAQ (reference sequence). The chain's CDR3 is CASSLYGTASTDTQYF. CDR3 nucleotides: TGTGCCAGCAGCTTATACGGGACTGCTAGCACAGATACGCAGTATTTT. Full variable domain (missing parts from reference TRBV7-9 and TRBJ2-3): DTGVSQNPRHKITKRGQNVTFRCDPISEHNRLYWYRQTLGQGPEFLTYFQNEAQLEKSRLLSDRFSAERPKGSFSTLEIQRTEQGDSAMYLCASSLYGTASTDTQYFGPGTRLTVL.

The chain links TRBV15 to TRBJ1-1; tentatively, D is TRBD1 (6 bases). This CDR3 contains 15 residues. Germline assignment: CDR1 LNHNV and CDR2 YYDKDF (reference sequence). With 3 bases removed from V and 2 bases from J, the gap between germline ends came to 13 bases. The CDR3 spells CATSRGGASNTEAFF. As DNA, the CDR3 is TGTGCCACCAGCAGGGGGGGGGCCAGTAACACTGAAGCTTTCTTT.

This chain connects TRBV6-1 to TRBJ2-5, with D unclear. The J call may be mistaken, given a closer DNA end match to TRBJ2-7. Germline V gene lookup returns CDR1 MNHNS and CDR2 SASEGT. The CDR3 length is 14 residues. This chain's CDR3 is CASSENRVDYEQYF. CDR3 in DNA: TGTGCCAGCAGTGAAAATCGGGTCGACTACGAGCAGTACTTC.

This clone was recorded only once. The chain recombines TRBV7-9 with TRBJ1-4; no reliable D call. Germline V gene data show CDR1 as SEHNR and CDR2 as FQNEAQ (reference sequence). V was pared by 0 bases and J by 6 bases, with 11 bases between. This CDR3 region has 15 residues. The CDR3 region has the DNA TGTGCCAGCAGCTTAGCACCGGGAACGGATGAAAAACTGTTTTTT. Protein sequence: CASSLAPGTDEKLFF.

Only one count was recorded for this clone. Other DNA sequences in this sample translate to the same CDR3. V and J are TRBV27 and TRBJ2-5; D unresolved. This CDR3 region has 13 residues. Deletions cut 6 bases from V and 4 bases from J, with 12 bases between. Germline CDR1 reads MNHEY; CDR2 reads SMNVEV (reference sequence). The CDR3 DNA follows: TGTGCCAGCAGCCTAGATCGGAGAGAGACCCAGTACTTC. Encoded protein: CASSLDRRETQYF.

This clone has only a few counts. This chain joins TRBV7-2 and TRBJ1-1; D not resolved. The CDR3 spans 11 residues. Between the trimmed V and J ends, which lost 6 bases and 10 bases, there was a span of 12 bases. CDR1 SGHTA and CDR2 FQGNSA come from the germline V gene. In DNA, the CDR3 is TGTGCCAGCAGTGATACAGTCCTAGCTTTCTTT. Its translation: CASSDTVLAFF.

CDR3 DNA sequence: TGTGCCAGCAGTCCCCAGGGGCTTGGGAATCAGCCCCAGCATTTT. Protein: CASSPQGLGNQPQHF. The chain uses TRBV6-6 and TRBJ1-5; possibly TRBD1 for D (6 bases). V lost 5 bases, J lost 4 bases, and 15 bases lay in between. The germline V gene encodes CDR1 MNHNY and CDR2 SVGAGI (reference sequence). This CDR3 has 15 amino acids.

The chain combines TRBV4-1 with TRBJ2-5, with TRBD1 as a possible D gene (6 bases). The DNA end is more similar to TRBJ2-7, so the J call may be wrong. The CDR3 is made up of 13 amino acids. CDR1 and CDR2 from the germline V gene are MGHRA and YSYEKL. The CDR3 region is CASSSGTHYEQYF. CDR3 DNA sequence: TGCGCCAGCAGCTCCGGGACACACTACGAGCAGTACTTC.

The chain employs TRBV5-8 and TRBJ1-2; 10 bases map to TRBD1. This CDR3 region has 14 residues. Germline trimming cut 4 bases from V and 4 bases from J; bases unmatched to any gene: 4. The germline V gene encodes CDR1 SGHTS and CDR2 YDEGEE. Written as DNA, the CDR3 is TGTGCCAGCAGCGGGGACAGGGGATCCTATGGCTACACCTTC. Translated: CASSGDRGSYGYTF.

This chain joins TRBV19 and TRBJ2-1, with 8 bases aligning to TRBD2. The ends lost 2 bases at V and 8 bases at J; junction bases unmatched: 5. Germline assignment: CDR1 LNHDA and CDR2 SQIVND (reference sequence). The CDR3 is made up of 14 amino acids. The CDR3 nucleotides read TGTGCCAGTAGTATATCCCTCGGGAGGGATGAGCAGTTCTTC. It translates to CASSISLGRDEQFF. Together with reference TRBV19 and TRBJ2-1, the CDR3 gives the full variable domain: DGGITQSPKYLFRKEGQNVTLSCEQNLNHDAMYWYRQDPGQGLRLIYYSQIVNDFQKGDIAEGYSVSREKKESFPLTVTSAQKNPTAFYLCASSISLGRDEQFFGPGTRLTVL.

The chain recombines TRBV6-6 with TRBJ2-2; D possibly corresponds to TRBD2 (5 bases). V was clipped by 5 bases and J by 5 bases, with 12 bases between them. Germline CDR1 and CDR2: MNHNY and SVGAGI (reference sequence). The CDR3 is 14 amino acids. The CDR3 here is CASSGSGKTGELFF. In DNA form, the CDR3 reads TGTGCCAGCAGTGGGTCGGGGAAAACCGGGGAGCTGTTTTTT.

CDR3 sequence: CASRAGTGGSYEQYF. The DNA of the CDR3 is TGTGCCAGCAGAGCCGGGACAGGGGGATCCTACGAGCAGTACTTC. The chain is built from TRBV6-5 and TRBJ2-7; 11 bases match TRBD1. CDR1 is MNHEY and CDR2 is SVGAGI in the germline V gene. The CDR3 sequence is 15 residues long. Trimming cost V 6 bases and J 1 base; bases outside gene matches: 5.